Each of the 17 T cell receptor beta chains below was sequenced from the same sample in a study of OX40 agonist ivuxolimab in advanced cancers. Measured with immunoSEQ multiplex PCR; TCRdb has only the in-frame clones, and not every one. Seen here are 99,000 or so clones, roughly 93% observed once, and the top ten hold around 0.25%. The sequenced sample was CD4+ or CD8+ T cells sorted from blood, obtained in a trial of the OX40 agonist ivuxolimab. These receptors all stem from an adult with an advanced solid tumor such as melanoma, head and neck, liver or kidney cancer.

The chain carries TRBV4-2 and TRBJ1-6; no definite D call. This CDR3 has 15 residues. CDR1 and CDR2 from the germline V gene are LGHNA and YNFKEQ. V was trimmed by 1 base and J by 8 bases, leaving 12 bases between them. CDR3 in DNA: TGTGCCAGCAGCCAAGGGGCAGGTGCGGATTCACCCCTCCACTTT. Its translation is CASSQGAGADSPLHF.

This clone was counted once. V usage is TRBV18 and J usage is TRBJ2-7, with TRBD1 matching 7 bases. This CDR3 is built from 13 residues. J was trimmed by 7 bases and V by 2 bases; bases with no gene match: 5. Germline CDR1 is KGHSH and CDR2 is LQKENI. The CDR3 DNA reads TGTGCCAGCTCACCAACACAGGGGAGAGAGCAGTACTTC. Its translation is CASSPTQGREQYF.

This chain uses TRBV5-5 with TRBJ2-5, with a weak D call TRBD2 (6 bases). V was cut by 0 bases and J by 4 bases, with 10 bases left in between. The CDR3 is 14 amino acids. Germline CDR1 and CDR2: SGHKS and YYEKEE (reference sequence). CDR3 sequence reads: CASSLGGGPETQYF. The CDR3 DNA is TGTGCCAGCAGCTTGGGTGGAGGGCCAGAGACCCAGTACTTC.

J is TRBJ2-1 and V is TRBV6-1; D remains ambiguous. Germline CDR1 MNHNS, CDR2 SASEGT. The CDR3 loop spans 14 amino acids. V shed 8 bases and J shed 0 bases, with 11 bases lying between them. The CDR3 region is CASGVLNSYNEQFF. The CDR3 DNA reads TGTGCCAGCGGTGTACTAAACTCCTACAATGAGCAGTTCTTC.

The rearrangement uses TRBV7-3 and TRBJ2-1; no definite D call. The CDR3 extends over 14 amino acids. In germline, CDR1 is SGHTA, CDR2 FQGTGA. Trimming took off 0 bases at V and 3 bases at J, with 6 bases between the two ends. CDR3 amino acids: CASSLTAIYNEQFF. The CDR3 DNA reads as TGTGCCAGCAGCTTAACGGCTATCTACAATGAGCAGTTCTTC.

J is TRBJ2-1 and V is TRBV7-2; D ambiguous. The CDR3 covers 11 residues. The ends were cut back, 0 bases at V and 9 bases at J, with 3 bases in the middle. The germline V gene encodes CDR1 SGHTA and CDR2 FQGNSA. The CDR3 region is CASSLAGEQFF. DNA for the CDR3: TGTGCCAGCAGCTTAGCAGGTGAGCAGTTCTTC.

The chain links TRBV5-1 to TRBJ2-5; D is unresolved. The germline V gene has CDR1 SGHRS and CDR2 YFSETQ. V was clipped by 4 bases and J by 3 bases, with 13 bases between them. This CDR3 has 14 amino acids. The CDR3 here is CASSVLGTEETQYF. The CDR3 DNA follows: TGCGCCAGCAGCGTCCTCGGAACCGAAGAGACCCAGTACTTC. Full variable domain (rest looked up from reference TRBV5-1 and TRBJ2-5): KAGVTQTPRYLIKTRGQQVTLSCSPISGHRSVSWYQQTPGQGLQFLFEYFSETQRNKGNFPGRFSGRQFSNSRSEMNVSTLELGDSALYLCASSVLGTEETQYFGPGTRLLVL.

CDR3 in amino acids: CASTQGVIASQPQHF. The CDR3 DNA sequence: TGTGCCAGCACCCAGGGTGTTATAGCATCCCAGCCCCAGCATTTT. This chain uses TRBV6-1 with TRBJ1-5, with D maybe TRBD1 (5 bases). CDR3 length: 15 amino acids. Germline V gene sequence: CDR1 MNHNS, CDR2 SASEGT. Trimming shortened V by 7 bases and J by 7 bases, and 20 bases separated the two germline ends.

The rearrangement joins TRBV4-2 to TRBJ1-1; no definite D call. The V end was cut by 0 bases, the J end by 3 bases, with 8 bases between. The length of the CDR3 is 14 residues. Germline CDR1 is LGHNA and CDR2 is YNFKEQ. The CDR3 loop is CASSQEIKDTEAFF. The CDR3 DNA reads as TGTGCCAGCAGCCAAGAAATAAAGGACACTGAAGCTTTCTTT.

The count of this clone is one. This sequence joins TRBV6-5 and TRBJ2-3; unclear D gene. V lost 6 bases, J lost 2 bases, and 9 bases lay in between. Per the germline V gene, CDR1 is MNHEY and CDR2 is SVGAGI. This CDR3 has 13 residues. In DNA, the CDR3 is TGTGCCAGCAGACTTACCCCCACAGATACGCAGTATTTT. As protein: CASRLTPTDTQYF.

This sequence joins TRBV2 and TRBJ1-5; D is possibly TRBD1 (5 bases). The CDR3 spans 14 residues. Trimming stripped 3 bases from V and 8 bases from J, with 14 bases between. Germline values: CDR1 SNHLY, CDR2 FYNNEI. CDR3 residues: CASSDGRGSEPQHF. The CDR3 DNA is TGTGCCAGCAGTGATGGGAGGGGATCTGAGCCCCAGCATTTT.

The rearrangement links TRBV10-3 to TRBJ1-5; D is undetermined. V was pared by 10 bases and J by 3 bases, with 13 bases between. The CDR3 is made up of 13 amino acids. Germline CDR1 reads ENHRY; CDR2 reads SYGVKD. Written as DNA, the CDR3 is TGTGCCACCAACTCCATACTCAATCAGCCCCAGCATTTT. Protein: CATNSILNQPQHF.

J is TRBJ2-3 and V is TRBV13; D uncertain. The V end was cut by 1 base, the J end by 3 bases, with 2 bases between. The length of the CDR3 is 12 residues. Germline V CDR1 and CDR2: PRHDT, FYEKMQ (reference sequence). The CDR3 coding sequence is TGTGCCAGCAGCTTAGATACAGATACGCAGTATTTT. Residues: CASSLDTDTQYF.

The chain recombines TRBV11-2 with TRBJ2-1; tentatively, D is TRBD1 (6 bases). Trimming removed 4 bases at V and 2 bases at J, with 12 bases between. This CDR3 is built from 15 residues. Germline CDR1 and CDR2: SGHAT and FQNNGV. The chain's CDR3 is CASSSGVGAYNEQFF. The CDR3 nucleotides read TGTGCCAGCAGCTCAGGGGTGGGCGCCTACAATGAGCAGTTCTTC. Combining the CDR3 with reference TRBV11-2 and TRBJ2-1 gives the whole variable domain EAGVAQSPRYKIIEKRQSVAFWCNPISGHATLYWYQQILGQGPKLLIQFQNNGVVDDSQLPKDRFSAERLKGVDSTLKIQPAKLEDSAVYLCASSSGVGAYNEQFFGPGTRLTVL.

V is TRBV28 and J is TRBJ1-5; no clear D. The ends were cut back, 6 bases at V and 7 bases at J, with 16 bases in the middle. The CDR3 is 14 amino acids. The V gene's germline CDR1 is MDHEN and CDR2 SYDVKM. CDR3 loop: CASRSAGPGQPQHF. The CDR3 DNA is TGTGCCAGCAGATCGGCTGGGCCGGGCCAGCCCCAGCATTTT.

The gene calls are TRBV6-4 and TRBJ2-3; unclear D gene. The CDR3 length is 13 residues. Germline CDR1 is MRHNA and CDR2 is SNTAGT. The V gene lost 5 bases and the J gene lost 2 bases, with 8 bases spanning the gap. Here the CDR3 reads CASSKANTDTQYF. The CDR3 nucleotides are TGTGCCAGCAGTAAGGCGAACACAGATACGCAGTATTTT.

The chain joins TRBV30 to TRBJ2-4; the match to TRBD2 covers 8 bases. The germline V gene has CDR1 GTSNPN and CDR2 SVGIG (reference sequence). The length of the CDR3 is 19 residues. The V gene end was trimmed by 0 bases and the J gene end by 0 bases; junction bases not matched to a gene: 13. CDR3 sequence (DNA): TGTGCCTGGAGTGTCGAGAGCGGGAGACTCCGACTAGCCAAAAACATTCAGTACTTC. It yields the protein CAWSVESGRLRLAKNIQYF.